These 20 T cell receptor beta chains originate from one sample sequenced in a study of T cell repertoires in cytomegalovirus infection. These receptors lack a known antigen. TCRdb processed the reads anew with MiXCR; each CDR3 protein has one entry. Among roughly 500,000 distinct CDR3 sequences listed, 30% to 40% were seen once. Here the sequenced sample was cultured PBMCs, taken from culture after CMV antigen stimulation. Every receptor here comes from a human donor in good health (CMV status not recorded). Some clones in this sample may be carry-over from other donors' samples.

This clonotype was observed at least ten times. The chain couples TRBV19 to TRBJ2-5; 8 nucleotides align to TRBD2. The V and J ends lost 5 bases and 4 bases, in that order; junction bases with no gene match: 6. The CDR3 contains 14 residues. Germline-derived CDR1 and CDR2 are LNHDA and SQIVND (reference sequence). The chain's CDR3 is CASSRAGARETQYF. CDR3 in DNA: TGTGCCAGTAGTCGAGCGGGAGCGCGAGAGACCCAGTACTTC.

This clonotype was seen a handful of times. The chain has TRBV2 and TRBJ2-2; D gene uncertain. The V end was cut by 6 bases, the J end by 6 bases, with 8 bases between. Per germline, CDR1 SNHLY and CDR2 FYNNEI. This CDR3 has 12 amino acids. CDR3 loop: CASSEDPGELFF. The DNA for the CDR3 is TGTGCCAGCAGCGAGGACCCCGGGGAGCTGTTTTTT.

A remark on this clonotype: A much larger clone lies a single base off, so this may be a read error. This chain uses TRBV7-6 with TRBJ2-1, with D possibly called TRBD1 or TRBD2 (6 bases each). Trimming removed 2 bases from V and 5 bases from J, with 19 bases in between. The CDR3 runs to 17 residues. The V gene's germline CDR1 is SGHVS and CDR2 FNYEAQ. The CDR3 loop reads CASSLRTGAGNNNEQFF. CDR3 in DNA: TGTGCCAGCAGCTTACGCACGGGGGCGGGGAATAACAATGAGCAGTTCTTC. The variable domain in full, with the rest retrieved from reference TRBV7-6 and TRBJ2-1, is GAGVSQSPRYKVTKRGQDVALRCDPISGHVSLYWYRQALGQGPEFLTYFNYEAQQDKSGLPNDRFSAERPEGSISTLTIQRTEQRDSAMYRCASSLRTGAGNNNEQFFGPGTRLTVL.

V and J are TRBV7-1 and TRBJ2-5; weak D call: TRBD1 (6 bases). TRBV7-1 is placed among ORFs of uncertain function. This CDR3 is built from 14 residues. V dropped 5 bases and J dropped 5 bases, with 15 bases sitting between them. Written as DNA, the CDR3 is TGTGCCAGCAGCGGTTCGGGACATGGGGAGACCCAGTACTTC. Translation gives CASSGSGHGETQYF.

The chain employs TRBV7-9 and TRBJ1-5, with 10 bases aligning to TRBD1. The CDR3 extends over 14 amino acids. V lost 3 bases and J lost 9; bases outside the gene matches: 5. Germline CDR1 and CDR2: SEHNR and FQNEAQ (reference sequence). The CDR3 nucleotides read TGTGCCAGCAGCTTCGGACAGGGGGAAGGGCCCCAGCATTTT. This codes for CASSFGQGEGPQHF.

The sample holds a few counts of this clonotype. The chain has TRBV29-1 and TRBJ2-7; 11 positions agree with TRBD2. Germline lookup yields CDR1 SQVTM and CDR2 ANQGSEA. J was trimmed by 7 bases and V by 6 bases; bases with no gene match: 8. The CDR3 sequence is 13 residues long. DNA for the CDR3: TGCAGCGTCTTAGCGGGAGGGCCGGGTGAGCAGTACTTC. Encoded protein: CSVLAGGPGEQYF.

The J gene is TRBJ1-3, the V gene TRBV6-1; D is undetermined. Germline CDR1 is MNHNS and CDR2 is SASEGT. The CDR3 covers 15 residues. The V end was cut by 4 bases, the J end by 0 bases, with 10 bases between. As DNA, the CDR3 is TGTGCCAGCAGTGTTCAGGTTTCCTCTGGAAACACCATATATTTT. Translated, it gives CASSVQVSSGNTIYF.

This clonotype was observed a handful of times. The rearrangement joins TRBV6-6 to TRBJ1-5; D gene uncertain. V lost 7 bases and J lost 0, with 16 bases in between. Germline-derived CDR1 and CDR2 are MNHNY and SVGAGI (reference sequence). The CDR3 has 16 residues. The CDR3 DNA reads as TGTGCCAGCACCCGAACCTCAGCAGCTAGCAATCAGCCCCAGCATTTT. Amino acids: CASTRTSAASNQPQHF.

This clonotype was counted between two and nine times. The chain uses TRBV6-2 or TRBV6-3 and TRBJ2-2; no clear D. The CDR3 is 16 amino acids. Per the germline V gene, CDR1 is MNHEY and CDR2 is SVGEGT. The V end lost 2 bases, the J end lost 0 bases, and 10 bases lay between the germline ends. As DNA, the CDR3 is TGTGCCAGCAGTTACGCCTGGTTCGCGAACACCGGGGAGCTGTTTTTT. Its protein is CASSYAWFANTGELFF.

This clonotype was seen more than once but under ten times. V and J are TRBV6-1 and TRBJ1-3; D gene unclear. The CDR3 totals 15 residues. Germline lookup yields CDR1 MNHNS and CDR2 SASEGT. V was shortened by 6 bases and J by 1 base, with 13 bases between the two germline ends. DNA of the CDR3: TGTGCCAGCAGCCGCAAACGGGGTTCTGGAAACACCATATATTTT. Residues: CASSRKRGSGNTIYF.

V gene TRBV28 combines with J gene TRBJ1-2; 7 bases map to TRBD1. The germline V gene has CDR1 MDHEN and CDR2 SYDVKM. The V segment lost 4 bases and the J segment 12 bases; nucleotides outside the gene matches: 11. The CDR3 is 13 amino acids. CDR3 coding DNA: TGTGCCAGCAGTTCCCGGACAGGCCATGCGGACACCTTC. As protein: CASSSRTGHADTF.

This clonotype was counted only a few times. CDR3 residues: CASSLDPESYGYTF. The DNA of the CDR3 is TGTGCCAGCAGCTTAGACCCCGAGAGCTATGGCTACACCTTC. The V gene is TRBV7-8, the J gene TRBJ1-2; unclear D gene. V was pared by 1 base and J by 4 bases, with 10 bases between. The germline CDR1 and CDR2 sequences are SGHVS and FQNEAQ. The CDR3 length is 14 residues.

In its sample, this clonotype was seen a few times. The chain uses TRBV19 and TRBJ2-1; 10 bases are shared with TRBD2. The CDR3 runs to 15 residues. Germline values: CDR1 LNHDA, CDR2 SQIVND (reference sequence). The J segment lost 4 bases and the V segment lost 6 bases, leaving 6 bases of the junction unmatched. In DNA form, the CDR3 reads TGTGCCAGTAGACCCCTAGCGGGGGAGTACAATGAGCAGTTCTTC. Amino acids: CASRPLAGEYNEQFF.

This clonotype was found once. The CDR3: CASSWGGGTEREQYF. The CDR3 nucleotides are TGTGCCAGCAGTTGGGGCGGCGGGACAGAGCGGGAGCAGTACTTC. V is TRBV27 and J is TRBJ2-7; perhaps TRBD1 as D (7 bases). The CDR3 runs to 15 residues. V was shortened by 4 bases and J by 7 bases, with 20 bases between the two germline ends. Germline V lookup: CDR1 MNHEY, CDR2 SMNVEV (reference sequence).

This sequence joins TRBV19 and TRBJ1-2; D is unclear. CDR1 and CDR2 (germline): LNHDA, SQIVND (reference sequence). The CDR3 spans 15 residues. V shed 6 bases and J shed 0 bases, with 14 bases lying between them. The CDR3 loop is CASRTSPTPNYGYTF. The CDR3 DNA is TGTGCCAGTAGGACCTCCCCGACACCTAACTATGGCTACACCTTC.

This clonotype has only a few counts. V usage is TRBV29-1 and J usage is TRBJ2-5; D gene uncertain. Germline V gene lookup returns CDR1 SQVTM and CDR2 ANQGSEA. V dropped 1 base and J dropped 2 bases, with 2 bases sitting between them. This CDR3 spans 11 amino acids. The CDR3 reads CSVEGQETQYF. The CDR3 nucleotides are TGCAGCGTTGAAGGGCAAGAGACCCAGTACTTC.

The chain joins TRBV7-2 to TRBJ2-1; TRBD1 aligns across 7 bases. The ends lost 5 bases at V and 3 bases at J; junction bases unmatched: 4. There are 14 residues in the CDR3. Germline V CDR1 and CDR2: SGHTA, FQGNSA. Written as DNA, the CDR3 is TGTGCCAGCAGCCAACGACAGGGCTACAATGAGCAGTTCTTC. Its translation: CASSQRQGYNEQFF.

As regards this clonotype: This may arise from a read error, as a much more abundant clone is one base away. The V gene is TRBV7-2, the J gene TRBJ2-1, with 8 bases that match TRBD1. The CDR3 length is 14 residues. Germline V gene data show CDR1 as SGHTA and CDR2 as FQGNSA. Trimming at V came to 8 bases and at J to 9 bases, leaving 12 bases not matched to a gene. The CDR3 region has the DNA TGTGCCAGCGGCACCAGACAGGGGTATGGTGAGCAGTTCTTC. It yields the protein CASGTRQGYGEQFF.

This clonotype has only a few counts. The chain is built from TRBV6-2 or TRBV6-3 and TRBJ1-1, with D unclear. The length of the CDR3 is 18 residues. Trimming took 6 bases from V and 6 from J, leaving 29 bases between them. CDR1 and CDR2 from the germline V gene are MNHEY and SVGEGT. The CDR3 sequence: CASRETRTAPARWPEAFF. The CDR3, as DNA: TGTGCCAGCAGAGAAACTAGGACGGCCCCCGCTCGCTGGCCTGAAGCTTTCTTT.

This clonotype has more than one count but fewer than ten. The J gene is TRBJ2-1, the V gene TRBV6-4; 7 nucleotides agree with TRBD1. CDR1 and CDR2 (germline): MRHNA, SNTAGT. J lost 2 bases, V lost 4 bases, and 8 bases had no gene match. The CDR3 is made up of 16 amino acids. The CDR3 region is CASSGRTGKTYNEQFF. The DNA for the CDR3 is TGTGCCAGCAGTGGCCGGACAGGAAAAACCTACAATGAGCAGTTCTTC.